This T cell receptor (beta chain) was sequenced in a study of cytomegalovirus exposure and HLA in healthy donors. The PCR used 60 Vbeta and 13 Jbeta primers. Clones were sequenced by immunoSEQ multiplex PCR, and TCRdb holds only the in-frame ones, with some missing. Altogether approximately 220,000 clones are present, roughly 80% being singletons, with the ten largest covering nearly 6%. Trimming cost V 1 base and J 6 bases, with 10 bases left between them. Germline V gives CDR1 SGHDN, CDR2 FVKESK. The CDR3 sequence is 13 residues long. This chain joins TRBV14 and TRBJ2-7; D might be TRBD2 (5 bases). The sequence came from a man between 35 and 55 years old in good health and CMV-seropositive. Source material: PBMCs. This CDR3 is CASSQAGLSEQYF. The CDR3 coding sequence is TGTGCCAGCAGCCAAGCGGGATTGAGCGAGCAGTACTTC.